This entry lists 13 T cell receptor beta chains sequenced from one sample in a study of blood T cell repertoires in COVID-19. TCRdb's table, derived via immunoSEQ multiplex PCR, lists solely in-frame clones and lacks some. The profile shows more than 200,000 clones, roughly 80% of them singletons. The sequenced material came from peripheral blood. Receptors originate from a man in his sixties with acute or convalescent COVID-19.

This clone was detected once. The J gene is TRBJ2-5, the V gene TRBV6-6; 7 bases align to TRBD1. V was clipped by 0 bases and J by 3 bases; unmatched bases: 1. The CDR3 contains 14 residues. CDR1 is MNHNY, CDR2 SVGAGI, per germline (reference sequence). CDR3 protein: CASSYSTGKETQYF. CDR3 nucleotides: TGTGCCAGCAGTTACTCGACAGGGAAAGAGACCCAGTACTTC.

The chain uses TRBV10-1 and TRBJ1-6; TRBD1 might be the D (5 bases). Between the trimmed V and J ends, which lost 6 bases and 7 bases, there was a span of 10 bases. The germline gives CDR1 WNHNN, CDR2 SYGVQD (reference sequence). This CDR3 has 13 amino acids. The CDR3 DNA sequence: TGCGCCAGCAGAGCAGGGATGAATTCACCCCTCCACTTT. Translating gives CASRAGMNSPLHF.

CDR3 region: CASSLQGSGTYEQYF. The CDR3 nucleotides are TGTGCCAGCTCACTCCAGGGGTCGGGCACCTACGAGCAGTACTTC. This sequence joins TRBV18 and TRBJ2-7, with TRBD1 as a possible D gene (6 bases). V lost 4 bases, J lost 2 bases, and 15 bases lay in between. Germline V gene sequence: CDR1 KGHSH, CDR2 LQKENI. The CDR3 has 15 amino acids.

The chain employs TRBV10-3 and TRBJ1-1; a weak D match, TRBD1 (5 bases). The CDR3 is 16 residues long. V dropped 3 bases and J dropped 5 bases, with 19 bases sitting between them. The germline V gene encodes CDR1 ENHRY and CDR2 SYGVKD. CDR3 bases: TGTGCCATCAGTGACGATCCAGGGCGGGGAGAAACTGAAGCTTTCTTT. It encodes CAISDDPGRGETEAFF.

V gene TRBV7-3 combines with J gene TRBJ2-1; tentative D call: TRBD2 (5 bases). The CDR3 length is 17 residues. Germline assignment: CDR1 SGHTA and CDR2 FQGTGA. V lost 5 bases, J lost 1 base, and 18 bases lay in between. DNA of the CDR3: TGTGCCAGCAGCCTAAACCGGGGTTTAGGGTCCTACAATGAGCAGTTCTTC. It yields the protein CASSLNRGLGSYNEQFF.

The rearrangement links TRBV28 to TRBJ2-3; unclear D gene. Germline CDR1 reads MDHEN; CDR2 reads SYDVKM. The CDR3 is 15 amino acids. Trimming removed 5 bases at V and 4 bases at J, with 16 bases between. The CDR3 coding sequence is TGTGCCAGCAGTCTGAACCCCCGCTCAGCAGATACGCAGTATTTT. Amino acids: CASSLNPRSADTQYF.

The chain has TRBV7-9 and TRBJ2-7, with a weak D call TRBD1 (6 bases). Per the germline V gene, CDR1 is SEHNR and CDR2 is FQNEAQ (reference sequence). The CDR3 runs to 15 residues. Trimming shortened V by 1 base and J by 4 bases, and 14 bases separated the two germline ends. CDR3 nucleotides: TGTGCCAGCAGCTTAGGGCAGGGGTTGGCGTACGAGCAGTACTTC. Translated, it gives CASSLGQGLAYEQYF.

V is TRBV7-9 and J is TRBJ2-7; D may be TRBD1 (6 bases). CDR3 length: 15 residues. CDR1 is SEHNR and CDR2 is FQNEAQ in the germline V gene (reference sequence). V gave up 1 base and J gave up 3 bases, with 13 bases separating them. The CDR3 region is CASSLVGAGHYEQYF. DNA of the CDR3: TGTGCCAGCAGCTTAGTGGGGGCGGGCCACTACGAGCAGTACTTC.

The chain combines TRBV30 with TRBJ1-1; D might be TRBD1 (5 bases). The CDR3 totals 14 residues. Trimming pared 3 bases from V and 2 bases from J, leaving 13 bases between. The germline V gene has CDR1 GTSNPN and CDR2 SVGIG (reference sequence). CDR3 nucleotide sequence: TGTGCCTGGAGGATAGCCGGGGGTAACACTGAAGCTTTCTTT. This sequence encodes CAWRIAGGNTEAFF.

This clone was detected only once. V usage is TRBV4-2 and J usage is TRBJ2-7, with D unclear. Per the germline V gene, CDR1 is LGHNA and CDR2 is YNFKEQ. This CDR3 has 13 amino acids. The V end lost 0 bases, the J end lost 6 bases, and 9 bases lay between the germline ends. The CDR3 is CASSQDKRGEQYF. Here the CDR3 DNA reads TGTGCCAGCAGCCAAGACAAGCGAGGCGAGCAGTACTTC.

The gene calls are TRBV9 and TRBJ1-1, with D maybe TRBD1 (5 bases). V lost 4 bases, J lost 2 bases, and 12 bases lay in between. The germline V gene encodes CDR1 SGDLS and CDR2 YYNGEE. CDR3 length: 14 residues. The CDR3: CASSLSTDNTEAFF. The DNA of the CDR3 is TGTGCCAGCAGCCTATCGACAGACAACACTGAAGCTTTCTTT.

The CDR3 loop reads CASSSSSGGAADTQYF. In DNA, the CDR3 is TGCGCCAGCAGCTCGTCAAGCGGGGGGGCCGCAGATACGCAGTATTTT. The chain combines TRBV5-1 with TRBJ2-3, with 10 bases lining up with TRBD2. Trimming took 3 bases from V and 4 from J; bases not matched to a gene: 8. Germline CDR1 is SGHRS and CDR2 is YFSETQ. The CDR3 is made up of 16 amino acids.

The count of this clone is one. V usage is TRBV19 and J usage is TRBJ1-3, with TRBD1 as a possible D gene (5 bases). CDR1 LNHDA and CDR2 SQIVND come from the germline V gene (reference sequence). Trimming pared 8 bases from V and 2 bases from J, leaving 19 bases between. The CDR3 runs to 16 residues. CDR3 nucleotides: TGTGCCAGTTTGGACAACACCGAGCCTCCTGGAAACACCATATATTTT. Its protein product is CASLDNTEPPGNTIYF.